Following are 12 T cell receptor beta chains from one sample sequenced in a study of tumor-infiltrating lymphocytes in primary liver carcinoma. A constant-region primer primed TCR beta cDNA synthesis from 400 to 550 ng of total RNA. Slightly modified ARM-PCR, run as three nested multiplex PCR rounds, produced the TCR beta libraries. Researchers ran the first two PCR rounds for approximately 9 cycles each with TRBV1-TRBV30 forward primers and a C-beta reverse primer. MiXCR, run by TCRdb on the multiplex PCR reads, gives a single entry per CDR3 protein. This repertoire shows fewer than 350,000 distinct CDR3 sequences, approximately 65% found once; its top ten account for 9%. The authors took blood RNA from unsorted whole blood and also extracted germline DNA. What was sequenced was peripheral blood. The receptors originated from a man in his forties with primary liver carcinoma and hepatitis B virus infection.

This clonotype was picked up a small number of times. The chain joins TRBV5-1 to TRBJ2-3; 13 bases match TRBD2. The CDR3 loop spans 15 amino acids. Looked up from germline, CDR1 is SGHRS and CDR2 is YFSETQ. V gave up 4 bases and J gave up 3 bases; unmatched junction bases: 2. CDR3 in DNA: TGCGCCAGCAGCCGACTAGCGGGAGGAACAGATACGCAGTATTTT. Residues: CASSRLAGGTDTQYF.

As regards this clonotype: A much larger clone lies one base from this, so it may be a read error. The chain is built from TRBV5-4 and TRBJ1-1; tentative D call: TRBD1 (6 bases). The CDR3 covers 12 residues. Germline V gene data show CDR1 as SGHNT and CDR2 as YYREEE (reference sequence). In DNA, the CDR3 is TGTGACAGCAGCGTTGGACAGACTGAAGCTTTCTTT. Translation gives CDSSVGQTEAFF.

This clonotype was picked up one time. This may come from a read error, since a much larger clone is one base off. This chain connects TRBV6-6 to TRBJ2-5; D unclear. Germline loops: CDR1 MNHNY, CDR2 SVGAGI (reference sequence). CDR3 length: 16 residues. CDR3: CASGYYTTSFGETQYF. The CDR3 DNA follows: TGTGCCAGCGGTTACTACACAACCTCCTTTGGGGAGACCCAGTACTTC.

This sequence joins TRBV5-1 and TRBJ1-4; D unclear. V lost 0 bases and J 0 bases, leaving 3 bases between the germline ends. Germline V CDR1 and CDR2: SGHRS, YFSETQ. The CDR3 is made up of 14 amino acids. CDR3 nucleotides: TGCGCCAGCAGCTTGGAGGCAACTAATGAAAAACTGTTTTTT. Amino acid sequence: CASSLEATNEKLFF.

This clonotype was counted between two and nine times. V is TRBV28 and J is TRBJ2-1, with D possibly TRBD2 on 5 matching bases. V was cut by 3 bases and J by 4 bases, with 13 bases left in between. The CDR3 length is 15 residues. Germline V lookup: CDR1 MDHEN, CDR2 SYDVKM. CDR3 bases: TGTGCCAGCAGTTTGCCAGGAGGTTCATACAATGAGCAGTTCTTC. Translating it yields CASSLPGGSYNEQFF. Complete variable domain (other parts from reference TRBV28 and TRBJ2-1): DVKVTQSSRYLVKRTGEKVFLECVQDMDHENMFWYRQDPGLGLRLIYFSYDVKMKEKGDIPEGYSVSREKKERFSLILESASTNQTSMYLCASSLPGGSYNEQFFGPGTRLTVL.

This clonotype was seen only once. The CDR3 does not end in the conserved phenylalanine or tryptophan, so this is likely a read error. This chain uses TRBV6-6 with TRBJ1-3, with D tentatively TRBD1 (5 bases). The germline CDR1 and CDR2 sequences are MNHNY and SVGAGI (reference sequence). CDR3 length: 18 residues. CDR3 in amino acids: CASSYSGTGKSSGNTIYS. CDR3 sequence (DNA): TGTGCCAGCAGTTACTCGGGCACAGGAAAAAGCTCTGGAAACACTATATATTCT.

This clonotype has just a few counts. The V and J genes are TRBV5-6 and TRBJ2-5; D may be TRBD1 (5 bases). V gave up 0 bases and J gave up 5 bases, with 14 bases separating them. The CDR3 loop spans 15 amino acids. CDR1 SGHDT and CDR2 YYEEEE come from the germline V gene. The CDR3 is CASSLDLQGWETQYF. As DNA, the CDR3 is TGTGCCAGCAGCTTGGATCTTCAGGGTTGGGAGACCCAGTACTTC.

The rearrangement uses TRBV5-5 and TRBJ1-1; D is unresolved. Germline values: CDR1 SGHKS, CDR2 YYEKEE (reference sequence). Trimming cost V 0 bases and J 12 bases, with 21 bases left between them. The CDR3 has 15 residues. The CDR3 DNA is TGTGCCAGCAGCTTGGCCCAAGCCATGAACACTGAGACTTTCTTT. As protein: CASSLAQAMNTETFF.

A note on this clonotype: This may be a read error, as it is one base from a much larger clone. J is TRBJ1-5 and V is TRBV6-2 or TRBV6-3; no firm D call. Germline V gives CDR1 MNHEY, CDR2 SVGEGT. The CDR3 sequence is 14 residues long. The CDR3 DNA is TGTGCCAGCACCCCGTCGGGGAGGGATCAGGCCCAGCATTTT. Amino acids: CASTPSGRDQAQHF.

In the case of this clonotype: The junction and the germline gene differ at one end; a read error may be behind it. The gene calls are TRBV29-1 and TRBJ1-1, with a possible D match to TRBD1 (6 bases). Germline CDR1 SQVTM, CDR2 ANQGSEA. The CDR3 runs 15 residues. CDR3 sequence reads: CSITGGLLLDTEALF. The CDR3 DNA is TGCAGCATCACGGGGGGCCTACTTTTAGACACTGAAGCTCTCTTT.

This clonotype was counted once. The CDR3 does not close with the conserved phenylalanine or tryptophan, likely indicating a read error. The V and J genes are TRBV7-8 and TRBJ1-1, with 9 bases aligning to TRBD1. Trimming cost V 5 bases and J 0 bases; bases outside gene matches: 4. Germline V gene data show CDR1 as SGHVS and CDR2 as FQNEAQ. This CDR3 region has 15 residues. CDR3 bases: TGTGCCAGCAGCCTAGGACAGGGGATGAACACTGAAGCTTTCTCT. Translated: CASSLGQGMNTEAFS.

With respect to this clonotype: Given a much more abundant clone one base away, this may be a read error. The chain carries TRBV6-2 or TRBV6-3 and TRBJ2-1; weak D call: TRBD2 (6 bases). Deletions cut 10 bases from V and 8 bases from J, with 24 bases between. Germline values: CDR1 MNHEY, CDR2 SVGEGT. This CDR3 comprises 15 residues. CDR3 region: CATSEGLALADEQFF. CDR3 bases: TGTGCCACCTCCGAGGGTCTAGCGTTAGCGGATGAGCAGTTCTTC.